The clone carrying this T cell receptor beta chain was detected only a few times. The antigen is undetermined. PCR employed 60 Vbeta and 13 Jbeta primers. Using immunoSEQ multiplex PCR, the repertoire was profiled, and TCRdb retains in-frame clones only, with some absent. The sample consists of some 180,000 clones, about 70% of them appearing once. The data originate from a study of cytomegalovirus exposure and HLA in healthy donors. Trimming took off 4 bases at V and 5 bases at J, with 20 bases between the two ends. The CDR3 covers 15 residues. The germline V gene has CDR1 SQVTM and CDR2 ANQGSEA. Study-level results: Later findings reportedly placed an Asian-associated ancestry cluster below the 666-donor mean for N-insertions. Rarity marked most TCR sequences, yet some public TCRs occurred in many donors.

Sequenced sample: PBMCs. V gene TRBV29-1 combines with J gene TRBJ1-2; D perhaps matches TRBD1 (6 bases). The TCR comes from a woman aged 25-40 years in good health and CMV-seronegative. In nucleotides, the CDR3 is TGCAGCGTTGTGCCACCGACAGGCATATTATATGGCTACACCTTC. Translation: CSVVPPTGILYGYTF.